The clone carrying this T cell receptor (beta chain) was picked up one time. Its antigen is unknown. The CDR3 sequence is 14 residues long. Trimming stripped 1 base from V and 8 bases from J, with 12 bases between. Germline V gives CDR1 MGHRA, CDR2 YSYEKL. The data were taken from a study of PD-1 blockade in classical Hodgkin lymphoma. Study observations and caveats: A significant rise in TCR diversity was seen by C4D1 for CD4+ cells but not for CD8+ cells. The study found complete responders had baseline diversity similar to newly diagnosed patients. Repertoire differences lack defined causes, possibly disease activity or prior therapy.

Here immunoSEQ multiplex PCR was the method, and the copy in TCRdb shows in-frame clones only, minus some. This table has 25,000 to 35,000 clones, 70% to 80% appearing once. Time point reported: cycle 4 day 1 (C4D1), after 5 to 7 weeks of nivolumab. No patient escaped relapse after autologous stem cell transplantation, and brentuximab vedotin exposure varied. Purification of CD4+ T cells from thawed PBMCs was achieved by magnetic negative selection. Material: CD4+ T cells from blood, obtained before the fourth cycle of nivolumab. This chain links TRBV4-1 with TRBJ2-1, with unresolved D. The TCR comes from a human donor with classical Hodgkin lymphoma. The CDR3 coding sequence is TGCGCCAGCAGCCAAGTCTGGCTAGAGGATGAGCAGTTCTTC. Translation: CASSQVWLEDEQFF.